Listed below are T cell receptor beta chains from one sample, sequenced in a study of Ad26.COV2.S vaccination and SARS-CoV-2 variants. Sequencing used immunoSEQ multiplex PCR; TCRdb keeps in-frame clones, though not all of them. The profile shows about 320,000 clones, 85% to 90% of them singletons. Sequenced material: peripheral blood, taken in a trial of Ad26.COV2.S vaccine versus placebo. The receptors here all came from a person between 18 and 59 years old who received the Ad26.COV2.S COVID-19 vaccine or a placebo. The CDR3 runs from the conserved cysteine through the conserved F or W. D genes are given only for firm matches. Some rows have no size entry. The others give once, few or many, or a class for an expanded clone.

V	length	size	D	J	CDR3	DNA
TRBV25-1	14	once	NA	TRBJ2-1	CASSETPVYNEQFF	TGTGCCAGCAGTGAAACGCCCGTCTACAATGAGCAGTTCTTC
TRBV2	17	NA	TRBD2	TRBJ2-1	CASSGPSAAGAYNEQFF	TGTGCCAGCAGTGGACCTAGTGCGGCGGGAGCTTACAATGAGCAGTTCTTC
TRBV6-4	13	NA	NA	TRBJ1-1	CASSDIPNTEAFF	TGTGCCAGCAGTGACATCCCGAACACTGAAGCTTTCTTT
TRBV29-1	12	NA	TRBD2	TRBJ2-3	CSVDSGGTTQYF	TGCAGCGTTGACAGCGGGGGTACTACGCAGTATTTT
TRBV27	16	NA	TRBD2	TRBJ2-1	CASSLYRREGYNEQFF	TGTGCCAGCAGTTTATATCGGCGGGAGGGGTACAATGAGCAGTTCTTC
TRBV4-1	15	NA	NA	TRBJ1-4	CASSQGAGRGEKLFF	TGCGCCAGCAGCCAAGGTGCAGGGCGTGGTGAAAAACTGTTTTTT
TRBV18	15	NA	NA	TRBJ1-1	CASSPRGAGEVEAFF	TGTGCCAGCTCACCACGTGGGGCAGGGGAAGTTGAAGCTTTCTTT
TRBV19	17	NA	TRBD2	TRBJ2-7	CASSSRTSGPYSYEQYF	TGTGCCAGTAGTTCAAGGACTAGCGGGCCTTACTCCTACGAGCAGTACTTC
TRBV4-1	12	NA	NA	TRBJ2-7	CASSQENYEQYF	TGCGCCAGCAGCCAGGAGAACTACGAGCAGTACTTC
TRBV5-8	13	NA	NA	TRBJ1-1	CASSFNRNTEAFF	TGTGCCAGCAGCTTTAACAGGAACACTGAAGCTTTCTTT
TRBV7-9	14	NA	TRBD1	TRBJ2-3	CASSADDRGMTQYF	TGTGCCAGCAGCGCCGACGACAGGGGGATGACGCAGTATTTT
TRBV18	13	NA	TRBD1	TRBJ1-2	CASSPGTGESYTF	TGTGCCAGCTCACCGGGGACAGGGGAAAGCTACACCTTC
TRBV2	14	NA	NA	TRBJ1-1	CASSEDRGNTEAFF	TGTGCCAGCAGTGAGGACAGAGGGAACACTGAAGCTTTCTTT
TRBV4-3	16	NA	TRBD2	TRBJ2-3	CASSTWGTSSSDTQYF	TGCGCCAGCAGTACTTGGGGGACTAGCTCCTCAGATACGCAGTATTTT
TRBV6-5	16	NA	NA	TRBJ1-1	CASSSTQGRLNTEAFF	TGTGCCAGCAGTTCGACACAGGGACGTTTGAACACTGAAGCTTTCTTT
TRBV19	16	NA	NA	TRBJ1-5	CASSIDLLSFNQPQHF	TGTGCCAGTAGTATAGATCTATTGAGTTTTAATCAGCCCCAGCATTTT
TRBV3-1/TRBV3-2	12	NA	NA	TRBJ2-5	CASSQVAETQYF	TGTGCCAGCAGCCAAGTAGCAGAGACCCAGTACTTC
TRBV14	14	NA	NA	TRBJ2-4	CASSQDLAKNIQYF	TGTGCCAGCAGCCAAGATCTAGCCAAAAACATTCAGTACTTC
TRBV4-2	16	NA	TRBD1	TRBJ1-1	CASSPSRNYRGRRAFF	TGTGCCAGCAGCCCGAGCCGAAATTACAGGGGGCGCAGGGCTTTCTTT
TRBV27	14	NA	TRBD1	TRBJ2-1	CASTRQGWYNEQFF	TGTGCCAGCACTAGACAGGGGTGGTACAATGAGCAGTTCTTC
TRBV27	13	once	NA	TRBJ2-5	CASTSLGGETQYF	TGTGCCAGCACTTCTTTAGGAGGAGAGACCCAGTACTTC
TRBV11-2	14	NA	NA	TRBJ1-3	CASSLPASGNTIYF	TGTGCCAGCAGCTTACCAGCCTCTGGAAACACCATATATTTT
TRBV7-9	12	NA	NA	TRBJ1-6	CASTLWWLALHF	TGTGCCAGCACCCTGTGGTGGTTGGCCCTCCACTTT
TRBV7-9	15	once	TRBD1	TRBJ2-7	CASITTGTASYEQYF	TGTGCCAGCATCACCACCGGGACAGCCTCCTACGAGCAGTACTTC
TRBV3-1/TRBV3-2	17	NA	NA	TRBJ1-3	CASSQGETRGRRNTIYF	TGTGCCAGCAGCCAAGGAGAAACACGAGGGCGTAGAAACACCATATATTTT
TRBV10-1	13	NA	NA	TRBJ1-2	CASSEYRNYGYTF	TGCGCCAGCAGTGAGTACAGAAACTATGGCTACACCTTC
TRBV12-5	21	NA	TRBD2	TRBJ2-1	CASGTSLGRGGEASSYNEQFF	TGTGCTAGTGGTACCTCGCTGGGGCGGGGGGGCGAGGCTAGCTCCTACAATGAGCAGTTCTTC
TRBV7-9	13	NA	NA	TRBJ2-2	CASTHSNTGELFF	TGTGCCAGCACCCATTCGAACACCGGGGAGCTGTTTTTT
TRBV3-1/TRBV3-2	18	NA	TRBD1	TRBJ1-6	CASSHQTGLSSYNSPLHF	TGTGCCAGCAGCCACCAGACAGGGCTAAGCTCCTATAATTCACCCCTCCACTTT
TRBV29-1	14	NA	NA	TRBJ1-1	CSVEGLRGNTEAFF	TGCAGCGTTGAAGGTTTACGAGGGAACACTGAAGCTTTCTTT
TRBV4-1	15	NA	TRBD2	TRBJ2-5	CASSQVGLALETQYF	TGCGCCAGCAGCCAAGTGGGACTAGCGCTAGAGACCCAGTACTTC
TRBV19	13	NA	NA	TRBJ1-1	CATRYMMNTEAFF	TGTGCCACCCGGTATATGATGAACACTGAAGCTTTCTTT
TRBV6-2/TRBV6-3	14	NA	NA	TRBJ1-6	CASSPTGSYSPLHF	TGTGCCAGCAGTCCGACCGGGAGTTATTCACCCCTCCACTTT
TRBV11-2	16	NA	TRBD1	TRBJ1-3	CASSLPTGVQRNTIYF	TGTGCCAGCAGCTTACCGACAGGGGTTCAGAGAAACACCATATATTTT
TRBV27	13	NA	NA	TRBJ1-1	CASSRDWLSEAFF	TGTGCCAGCAGCCGCGATTGGCTCTCGGAAGCTTTCTTT
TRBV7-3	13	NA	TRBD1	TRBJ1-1	CASSPGQGTEAFF	TGTGCCAGCAGCCCCGGACAGGGCACTGAAGCTTTCTTT
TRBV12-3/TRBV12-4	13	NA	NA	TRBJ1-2	CASSPGFYNGYTF	TGTGCCAGCAGCCCCGGGTTCTACAATGGCTACACCTTC
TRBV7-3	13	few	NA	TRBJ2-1	CASSLTHRNEQFF	TGTGCCAGCAGCTTAACTCATCGTAATGAGCAGTTCTTC
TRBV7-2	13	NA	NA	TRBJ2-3	CASSHPAPDTQYF	TGTGCCAGCAGCCACCCCGCCCCAGATACGCAGTATTTT
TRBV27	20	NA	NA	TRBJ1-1	CASSPHFQGLMPTLNAEAFF	TGTGCCAGCAGTCCCCACTTTCAGGGTTTAATGCCTACTTTAAACGCTGAAGCTTTCTTT
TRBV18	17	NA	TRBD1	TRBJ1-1	CASSPPESRGPWVEAFF	TGTGCCAGCTCACCACCCGAGAGCAGGGGGCCCTGGGTTGAAGCTTTCTTT
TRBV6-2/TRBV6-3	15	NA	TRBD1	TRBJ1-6	CASSPRQGAISPLHF	TGTGCCAGCAGTCCACGGCAGGGGGCTATATCACCCCTCCACTTT
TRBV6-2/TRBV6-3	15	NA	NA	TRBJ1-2	CASSYPGRSSYGYTF	TGTGCCAGCAGTTACCCAGGGAGAAGTTCCTATGGCTACACCTTC
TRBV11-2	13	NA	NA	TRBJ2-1	CASSVTPNNEQFF	TGTGCCAGCAGCGTAACGCCTAACAATGAGCAGTTCTTC
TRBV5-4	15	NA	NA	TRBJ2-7	CASSSTVGSSYEQYF	TGTGCCAGCAGCTCGACAGTGGGGTCCTCCTACGAGCAGTACTTC
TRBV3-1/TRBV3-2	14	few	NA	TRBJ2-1	CASSQGPGGNEQFF	TGTGCCAGCAGCCAAGGGCCCGGTGGAAATGAGCAGTTCTTC
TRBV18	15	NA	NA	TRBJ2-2	CASSPRSGATGELFF	TGTGCCAGCTCACCACGGTCGGGGGCCACCGGGGAGCTGTTTTTT
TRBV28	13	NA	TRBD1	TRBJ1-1	CASRVGGDSEAFF	TGTGCCAGCAGAGTTGGGGGGGACAGTGAAGCTTTCTTT
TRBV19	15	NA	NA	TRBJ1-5	CATWLGALSNQPQHF	TGTGCCACCTGGCTAGGGGCTCTTAGCAATCAGCCCCAGCATTTT
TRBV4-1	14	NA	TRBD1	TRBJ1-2	CASSRPGQKDGYTF	TGCGCCAGCAGCCGCCCGGGACAGAAAGATGGCTACACCTTC